Presented here are 18 T cell receptor beta chains from one specimen sequenced in a study of response to subunit inactivated influenza vaccine. TCRdb re-analysed the RT-PCR reads in MiXCR, keeping a single row per CDR3 protein. The sample lists around 710,000 distinct CDR3 sequences, 11% to 15% occurring once. The sample here was PBMCs from blood, taken roughly 15 days before vaccination. The receptors originated from a man in his fifties or sixties who received an inactivated influenza vaccine.

This clonotype was detected only a few times. The chain joins TRBV2 to TRBJ2-1; the match to TRBD1 covers 9 bases. The trim removed 3 bases at V and 9 bases at J, leaving 3 bases unmatched. The CDR3 covers 13 residues. Germline V gene data show CDR1 as SNHLY and CDR2 as FYNNEI. The CDR3 DNA is TGTGCCAGCAGTGAGGGACAGGGAAGTGAGCAGTTCTTC. Amino acid sequence: CASSEGQGSEQFF.

A few counts support this clonotype. The V and J genes are TRBV4-1 and TRBJ2-7; 7 nucleotides line up with TRBD2. With 1 base clipped from V and 0 bases from J, the junction kept 12 bases outside the gene matches. In germline, CDR1 is MGHRA, CDR2 YSYEKL. The CDR3 loop spans 18 amino acids. The CDR3 DNA reads TGCGCCAGCAGCCAAGTCATAGGGAGGGACTACCTCTCCTACGAGCAGTACTTC. Translated: CASSQVIGRDYLSYEQYF.

This clonotype was found a few times. The rearrangement uses TRBV7-2 and TRBJ2-1; D is unresolved. This CDR3 is 15 amino acids long. The V and J ends lost 0 bases and 0 bases respectively, with 6 bases between them. The germline V gene encodes CDR1 SGHTA and CDR2 FQGNSA. Here the CDR3 reads CASSLAFASYNEQFF. In nucleotides, the CDR3 is TGTGCCAGCAGCTTAGCGTTTGCCTCCTACAATGAGCAGTTCTTC.

This clonotype was observed a few times. The rearrangement joins TRBV18 to TRBJ2-1; 9 bases match TRBD1. Germline V gene lookup returns CDR1 KGHSH and CDR2 LQKENI. The CDR3 length is 15 residues. Germline trimming cut 3 bases from V and 9 bases from J; bases unmatched to any gene: 9. The CDR3 sequence: CASSPSGQGTSEQFF. The CDR3 region has the DNA TGTGCCAGCTCACCTTCGGGACAGGGAACGTCTGAGCAGTTCTTC.

A remark on this clonotype: Compared with germline, one end of the junction differs, possibly owing to a read error. The chain employs TRBV6-2 or TRBV6-3 and TRBJ2-4; D assignment may be TRBD1 or TRBD2 (5 bases each). This CDR3 is 16 amino acids long. Germline V gives CDR1 MNHEY, CDR2 SVGEGT. As DNA, the CDR3 is TGTGCCAGCAGTCCTCAGGGACCTCTAGCCAAAAACGTTCAGTACTTC. This codes for CASSPQGPLAKNVQYF.

The rearrangement joins TRBV20-1 to TRBJ2-4; 7 bases agree with TRBD2. V lost 0 bases, J lost 2 bases, and 7 bases stayed unmatched. The CDR3 consists of 16 residues. Germline V gives CDR1 DFQATT, CDR2 SNEGSKA (reference sequence). The CDR3 bases are TGCAGTGCTAGAGATGCTAGCGGAACAACCAAAAACATTCAGTACTTC. Translating it yields CSARDASGTTKNIQYF.

The chain combines TRBV5-6 with TRBJ1-2, with D possibly matching TRBD1 (5 bases). The CDR3 covers 14 residues. The V end was cut by 0 bases, the J end by 3 bases, with 9 bases between. Germline V gene lookup returns CDR1 SGHDT and CDR2 YYEEEE. The CDR3 sequence is CASSLAGSHYGYTF. CDR3 in DNA: TGTGCCAGCAGCTTGGCAGGGTCCCACTATGGCTACACCTTC.

This clonotype was detected only a few times. This chain joins TRBV20-1 and TRBJ2-4, with D unclear. V lost 0 bases and J 0 bases, leaving 3 bases between the germline ends. Germline V CDR1 and CDR2: DFQATT, SNEGSKA (reference sequence). This CDR3 comprises 13 residues. For the CDR3, the DNA is TGCAGTGCTAGAGAACGAGCCAAAAACATTCAGTACTTC. This sequence encodes CSARERAKNIQYF.

Many counts were recorded for this clonotype. This rearrangement joins TRBV12-3 or TRBV12-4 to TRBJ2-4; no clear D. This CDR3 has 14 amino acids. Deletions cut 7 bases from V and 5 bases from J, with 15 bases between. CDR3 protein: CASNSPGPQNIQYF. As DNA, the CDR3 is TGTGCCAGCAATAGCCCGGGCCCACAAAACATTCAGTACTTC.

This clonotype was counted between two and nine times. CDR3 bases: TGTGCCAGCAGCCGAAACTCTGGGACAGGCTCATCTGAAGCTTTCTTT. Amino acids: CASSRNSGTGSSEAFF. The chain employs TRBV14 and TRBJ1-1; TRBD1 matches 8 bases. After removal of 4 bases from V and 6 bases from J, the junction contained 13 bases not matched to a gene. Germline CDR1 and CDR2: SGHDN and FVKESK. The length of the CDR3 is 16 residues.

The V call is TRBV7-9, the J call TRBJ1-1, with D tentatively TRBD1 (5 bases). Trimming pared 8 bases from V and 1 base from J, leaving 11 bases between. CDR3 length: 13 residues. CDR1 and CDR2 (germline): SEHNR, FQNEAQ (reference sequence). CDR3 sequence: CASQLRGNTEAFF. In DNA form, the CDR3 reads TGTGCCAGCCAACTTAGGGGGAACACTGAAGCTTTCTTT.

This clonotype was recorded a few times. The V gene is TRBV2, the J gene TRBJ2-2, with TRBD2 as a possible D gene (5 bases). Trimming cost V 6 bases and J 0 bases, with 11 bases left between them. This CDR3 is 15 amino acids long. Germline CDR1 and CDR2: SNHLY and FYNNEI. CDR3 nucleotide sequence: TGTGCCAGCAGAAGGGAGACCTCGAACACCGGGGAGCTGTTTTTT. Its protein product is CASRRETSNTGELFF.

This clonotype was observed a handful of times. V and J are TRBV6-2 or TRBV6-3 and TRBJ2-3; a weak D match, TRBD2 (5 bases). V lost 5 bases and J 5 bases, leaving 20 bases between the germline ends. CDR1 is MNHEY, CDR2 SVGEGT, per germline. The CDR3 length is 16 residues. The CDR3 region is CASSRGLGDTRDTQYF. Here the CDR3 DNA reads TGTGCCAGCAGTCGCGGACTGGGAGATACTAGAGATACGCAGTATTTT.

This clonotype was recorded at least ten times. The rearrangement links TRBV29-1 to TRBJ2-1, with D perhaps being TRBD1 or TRBD2 (7 bases each). This CDR3 contains 12 residues. V lost 6 bases to trimming and J lost 9 bases, with 15 bases between them. Per the germline V gene, CDR1 is SQVTM and CDR2 is ANQGSEA. The CDR3 nucleotides are TGCAGCGTCCAGGGGGGGGCCGGTGAGCAGTTCTTC. Amino acids: CSVQGGAGEQFF.

This clonotype was counted many times. The rearrangement uses TRBV29-1 and TRBJ2-2; D not resolved. From germline, CDR1 is SQVTM and CDR2 ANQGSEA. Trimming pared 4 bases from V and 4 bases from J, leaving 16 bases between. This CDR3 region has 15 residues. CDR3 nucleotides: TGCAGCGTTGGAGCCAAGGGTTGGGGCACCGGGGAGCTGTTTTTT. This gives the protein CSVGAKGWGTGELFF.

This clonotype was detected only a few times. V gene TRBV3-1 combines with J gene TRBJ2-1; tentatively, D is TRBD2 (5 bases). V was clipped by 4 bases and J by 10 bases, with 14 bases between them. This CDR3 spans 13 amino acids. In germline, CDR1 is LGHDT, CDR2 YNNKEL (reference sequence). DNA of the CDR3: TGTGCCAGCAGCCCGCTAGAGGGTCGGGAGCAGTTCTTC. Residues: CASSPLEGREQFF.

The V call is TRBV28, the J call TRBJ1-2, with D perhaps matching TRBD1 (6 bases). Trimming cost V 6 bases and J 1 base, with 18 bases left between them. CDR3 size: 16 residues. The germline V gene encodes CDR1 MDHEN and CDR2 SYDVKM. Here the CDR3 reads CASSIHGTYDNYGYTF. For the CDR3, the DNA is TGTGCCAGCAGCATCCACGGGACATACGATAACTATGGCTACACCTTC.

As concerns this clonotype: A read error may explain this, as a much larger clone is one base away. The chain uses TRBV6-5 and TRBJ2-5; TRBD2 matches 7 bases. This CDR3 spans 15 amino acids. The ends lost 0 bases at V and 3 bases at J; junction bases unmatched: 4. CDR1 and CDR2 from the germline V gene are MNHEY and SVGAGI. CDR3 nucleotide sequence: TGTGCCAGCAGTTACTCGGGGGGGAGAGAAGAGACCCAGTACTTC. Its protein product is CASSYSGGREETQYF.